This T cell receptor (beta chain) was sequenced in a study of cytotoxic CD8 clonotypes in ibrutinib-treated CLL. Repertoires were generated with immunoSEQ multiplex PCR, while TCRdb's copy carries only in-frame clones and drops some. The table records some 19,000 clones, over 70% of them present only once. The germline CDR1 and CDR2 sequences are MNHEY and SVGAGI. CDR3 size: 15 residues. Trimming shortened V by 0 bases and J by 0 bases, and 8 bases separated the two germline ends. J is TRBJ1-1 and V is TRBV6-5; the D is unclear. Sequences were derived from PBMCs, sampled before ibrutinib treatment. The sequence was obtained from a human donor with chronic lymphocytic leukemia. The CDR3 is CASSYSWRMNTEAFF. Here the CDR3 DNA reads TGTGCCAGCAGTTACTCTTGGCGGATGAACACTGAAGCTTTCTTT.